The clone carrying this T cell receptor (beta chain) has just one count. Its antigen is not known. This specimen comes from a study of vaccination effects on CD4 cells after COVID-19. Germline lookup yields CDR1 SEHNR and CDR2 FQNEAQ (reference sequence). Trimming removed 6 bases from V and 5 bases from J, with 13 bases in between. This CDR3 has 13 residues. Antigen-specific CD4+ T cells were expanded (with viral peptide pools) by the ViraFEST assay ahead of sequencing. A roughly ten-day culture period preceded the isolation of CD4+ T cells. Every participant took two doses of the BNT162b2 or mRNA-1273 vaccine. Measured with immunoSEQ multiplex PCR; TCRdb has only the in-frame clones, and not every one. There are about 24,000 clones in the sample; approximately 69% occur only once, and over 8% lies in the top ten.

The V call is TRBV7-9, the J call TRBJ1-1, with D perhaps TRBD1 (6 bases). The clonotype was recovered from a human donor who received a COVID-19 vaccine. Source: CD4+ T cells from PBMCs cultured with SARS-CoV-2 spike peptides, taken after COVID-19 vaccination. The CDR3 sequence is CASSSGRGTEAFF. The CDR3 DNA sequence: TGTGCCAGCAGTTCCGGGAGGGGGACTGAAGCTTTCTTT. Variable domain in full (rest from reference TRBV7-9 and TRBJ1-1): DTGVSQNPRHKITKRGQNVTFRCDPISEHNRLYWYRQTLGQGPEFLTYFQNEAQLEKSRLLSDRFSAERPKGSFSTLEIQRTEQGDSAMYLCASSSGRGTEAFFGQGTRLTVV.